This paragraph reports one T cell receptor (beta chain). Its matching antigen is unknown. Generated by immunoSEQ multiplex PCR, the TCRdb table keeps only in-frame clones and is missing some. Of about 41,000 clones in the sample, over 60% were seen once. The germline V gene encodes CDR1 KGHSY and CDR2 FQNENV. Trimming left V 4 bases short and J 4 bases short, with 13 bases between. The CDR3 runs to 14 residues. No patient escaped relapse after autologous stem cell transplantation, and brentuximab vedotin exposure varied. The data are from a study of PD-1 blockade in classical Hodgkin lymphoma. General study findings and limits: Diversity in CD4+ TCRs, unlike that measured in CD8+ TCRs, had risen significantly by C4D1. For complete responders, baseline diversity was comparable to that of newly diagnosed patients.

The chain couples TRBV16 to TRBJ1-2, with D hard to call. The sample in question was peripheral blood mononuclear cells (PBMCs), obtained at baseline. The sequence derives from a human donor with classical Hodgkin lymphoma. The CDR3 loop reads CASSLRTEPYGYTF. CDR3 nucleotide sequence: TGTGCCAGCAGCCTAAGAACCGAACCCTATGGCTACACCTTC.